This T cell receptor beta chain was obtained from a study of cytomegalovirus exposure and HLA in healthy donors. Across the whole study: Of about 390 genotyped donors, roughly 81% grouped in the Caucasian-associated ancestry cluster. Study results and limitations: Rare TCR sequences predominated, though certain public TCRs were found in many donors. Earlier findings revealed that most TCR beta V segments proved productive either about 90% or about 30% of the time. The study listed 164 cytomegalovirus-associated TCR beta chains.

On this clone: Its antigen is not known.

Germline V gene data show CDR1 as MNHEY and CDR2 as SVGAGI. Losses at the gene ends were 8 bases for V and 5 bases for J; bases not matched to a gene: 5. The CDR3 totals 12 residues. Amplification used 60 Vbeta primers and 13 Jbeta primers. TCRdb's copy holds only in-frame clones and misses some; the assay was immunoSEQ multiplex PCR. Found here are approximately 100,000 clones, over 70% of them singletons; the top ten hold 4.5% to 6%. The TCR comes from a woman between 40 and 55 years old in good health and CMV-seronegative. Sequencing was performed on PBMCs. This sequence joins TRBV6-5 and TRBJ2-7; 8 bases fit TRBD1. CDR3 sequence: CASSDRGHEQYF. As DNA, the CDR3 is TGTGCCAGCTCTGACAGGGGCCACGAGCAGTACTTC.